The rows below give T cell receptor beta chains drawn from one sample of a study of response to subunit inactivated influenza vaccine. A single record per CDR3 protein comes from TCRdb applying MiXCR to the RT-PCR reads. The sample has some 540,000 distinct CDR3 sequences, less than 25% seen once; the top ten hold approximately 3%. This same sample was also part of a study on T cells expressing NK-cell markers.

This specimen was CD4+ T cells sorted from PBMCs, taken 11 to 12 days after vaccination. These receptors all come from a man in his fifties who received an inactivated influenza vaccine. The CDR3 runs from the conserved cysteine through the conserved F or W. The D gene is left open where the match is weak. Clone size appears in some rows only: once, few, many, or a class for an expanded clone.

D,V,size,J,CDR3,DNA
TRBD1,TRBV19,few,TRBJ1-2,CASSEDRRVYGYTF,TGTGCCAGTAGTGAGGACAGGCGAGTCTATGGCTACACCTTC
TRBD2,TRBV7-2,.,TRBJ2-7,CASSPRLAGGTYEQYF,TGTGCCAGCAGCCCCAGACTAGCGGGAGGGACCTACGAGCAGTACTTC
.,TRBV7-2,.,TRBJ2-7,CASSLANRDQYF,TGTGCCAGCAGCTTAGCGAACAGGGACCAGTACTTC
.,TRBV20-1,.,TRBJ1-1,CSARDRRWTEAFF,TGCAGTGCTAGAGATAGGAGGTGGACTGAAGCTTTCTTT
.,TRBV6-1,.,TRBJ2-5,CATEFRRGETQYF,TGTGCCACGGAATTTCGCCGGGGGGAGACCCAGTACTTC
TRBD2,TRBV4-2,.,TRBJ2-7,CASSQDFGRDYEQYF,TGTGCCAGCAGCCAAGATTTCGGGAGGGACTACGAGCAGTACTTC
.,TRBV5-1,.,TRBJ2-5,CASSLAGTKGETQYF,TGCGCCAGCAGCTTGGCCGGCACCAAAGGGGAGACCCAGTACTTC
TRBD2,TRBV5-1,.,TRBJ2-1,CASSAASGGAKEQFF,TGCGCCAGCAGCGCTGCTAGCGGGGGGGCAAAAGAGCAGTTCTTC
TRBD1,TRBV9,.,TRBJ2-6,CASSWGQGYNSGANVLTF,TGTGCCAGCAGCTGGGGACAGGGATACAACTCTGGGGCCAACGTCCTGACTTTC
TRBD1,TRBV4-2,.,TRBJ2-7,CASSPFKGQNSYEQYF,TGTGCCAGCAGCCCCTTTAAGGGACAGAACTCCTACGAGCAGTACTTC
TRBD1,TRBV7-9,once,TRBJ2-3,CASRETGGRSDTQYF,TGTGCCAGCAGAGAAACAGGGGGCCGGTCAGATACGCAGTATTTT
TRBD1,TRBV7-2,few,TRBJ1-6,CASSLTDRASPLHF,TGTGCCAGCAGCTTAACGGACAGGGCTTCACCCCTCCACTTT
.,TRBV12-3/TRBV12-4,.,TRBJ2-6,CASNPSVGANVLTF,TGTGCCAGCAACCCCTCCGTCGGGGCCAACGTCCTGACTTTC
.,TRBV5-1,many,TRBJ2-1,CASSLAQSYNEQFF,TGCGCCAGCAGCTTGGCTCAGTCCTACAATGAGCAGTTCTTC
TRBD1,TRBV20-1,.,TRBJ2-5,CSASHRGGMKTQYF,TGCAGTGCTAGTCACAGGGGCGGAATGAAGACCCAGTACTTC
.,TRBV20-1,.,TRBJ2-2,CSASRPNKNTGELFF,TGCAGTGCTAGTCGACCTAATAAGAACACCGGGGAGCTGTTTTTT
TRBD2,TRBV12-3/TRBV12-4,.,TRBJ2-3,CASSHGTSSPDTQYF,TGTGCCAGCAGTCACGGGACTAGCAGCCCAGATACGCAGTATTTT
TRBD2,TRBV20-1,few,TRBJ2-1,CSAVPLAGGYNEQFF,TGCAGTGCTGTACCTCTAGCGGGAGGATACAATGAGCAGTTCTTC
.,TRBV29-1,many,TRBJ2-1,CSVSDLREQFF,TGCAGCGTTTCAGACCTTCGCGAGCAGTTCTTC
.,TRBV12-3/TRBV12-4,few,TRBJ2-5,CASSLRSNQETQYF,TGTGCCAGCAGTTTAAGGAGCAACCAAGAGACCCAGTACTTC
.,TRBV5-1,.,TRBJ1-1,CASSLVAGMNTEAFF,TGCGCCAGCAGCTTGGTCGCCGGGATGAACACTGAAGCTTTCTTT
.,TRBV7-9,.,TRBJ1-5,CASSLEGQGHPQHF,TGTGCCAGCAGCTTAGAGGGCCAGGGACATCCCCAGCATTTT
TRBD1,TRBV7-2,.,TRBJ2-7,CASSKGQASYEQYF,TGTGCCAGCAGCAAGGGACAGGCTTCCTACGAGCAGTACTTC
TRBD1,TRBV7-3,few,TRBJ1-1,CASSPQQGYTEAFF,TGTGCCAGCAGCCCCCAACAGGGGTATACTGAAGCTTTCTTT